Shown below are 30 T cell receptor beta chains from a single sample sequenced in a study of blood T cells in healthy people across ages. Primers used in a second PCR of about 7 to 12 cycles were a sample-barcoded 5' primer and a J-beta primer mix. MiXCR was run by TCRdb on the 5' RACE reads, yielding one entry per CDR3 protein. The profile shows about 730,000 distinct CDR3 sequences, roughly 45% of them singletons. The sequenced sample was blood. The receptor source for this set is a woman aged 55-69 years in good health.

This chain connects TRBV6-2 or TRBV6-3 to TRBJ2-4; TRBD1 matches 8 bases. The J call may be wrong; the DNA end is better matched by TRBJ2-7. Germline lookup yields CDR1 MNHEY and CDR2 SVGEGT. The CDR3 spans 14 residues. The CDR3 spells CASSYVQGADEQYF. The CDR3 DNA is TGTGCCAGCAGTTACGTTCAGGGGGCTGACGAGCAGTACTTC.

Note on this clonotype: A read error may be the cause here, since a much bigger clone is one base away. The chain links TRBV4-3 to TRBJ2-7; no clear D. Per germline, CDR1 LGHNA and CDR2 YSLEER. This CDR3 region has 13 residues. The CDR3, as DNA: TGCGCCAACAGCCAAGACACTTCCTACGAGCAGTACTTC. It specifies CANSQDTSYEQYF.

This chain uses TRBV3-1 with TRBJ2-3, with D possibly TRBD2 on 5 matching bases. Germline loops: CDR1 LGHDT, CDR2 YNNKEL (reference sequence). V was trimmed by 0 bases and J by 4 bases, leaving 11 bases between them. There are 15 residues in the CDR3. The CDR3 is CASSQESLEADTQYF. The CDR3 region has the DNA TGTGCCAGCAGCCAAGAATCACTAGAGGCAGATACGCAGTATTTT.

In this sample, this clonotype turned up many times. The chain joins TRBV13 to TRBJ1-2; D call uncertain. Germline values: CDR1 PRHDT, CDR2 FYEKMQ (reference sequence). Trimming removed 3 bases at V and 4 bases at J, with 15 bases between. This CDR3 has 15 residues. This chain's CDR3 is CASSFSTVHLYGYTF. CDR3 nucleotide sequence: TGTGCCAGCAGCTTCTCGACGGTGCACCTCTATGGCTACACCTTC.

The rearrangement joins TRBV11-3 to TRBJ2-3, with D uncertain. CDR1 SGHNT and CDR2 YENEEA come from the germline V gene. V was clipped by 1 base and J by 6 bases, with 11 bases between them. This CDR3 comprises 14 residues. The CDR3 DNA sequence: TGTGCCAGCAGCTTAGTCAGCACGGCGGATACGCAGTATTTT. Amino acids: CASSLVSTADTQYF.

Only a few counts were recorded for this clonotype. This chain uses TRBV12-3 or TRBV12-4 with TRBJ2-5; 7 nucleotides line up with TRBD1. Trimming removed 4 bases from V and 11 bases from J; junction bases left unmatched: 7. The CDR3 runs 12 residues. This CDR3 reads CASSSGQFGQYF. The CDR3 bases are TGTGCCAGCAGTTCGGGACAGTTCGGGCAGTACTTC.

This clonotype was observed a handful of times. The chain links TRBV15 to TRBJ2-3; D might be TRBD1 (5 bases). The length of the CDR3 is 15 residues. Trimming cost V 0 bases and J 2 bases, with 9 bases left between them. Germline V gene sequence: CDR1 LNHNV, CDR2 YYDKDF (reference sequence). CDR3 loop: CATSRDRVTTDTQYF. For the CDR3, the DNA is TGTGCCACCAGCAGAGACAGGGTCACCACAGATACGCAGTATTTT.

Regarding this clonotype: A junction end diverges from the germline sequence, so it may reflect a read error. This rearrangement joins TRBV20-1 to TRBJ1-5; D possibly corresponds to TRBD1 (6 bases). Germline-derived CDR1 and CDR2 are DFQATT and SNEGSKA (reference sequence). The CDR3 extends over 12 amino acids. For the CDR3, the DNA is TGCAGTGATAGAGATCAGGGGCAGCCCCAGCATTTT. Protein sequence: CSDRDQGQPQHF.

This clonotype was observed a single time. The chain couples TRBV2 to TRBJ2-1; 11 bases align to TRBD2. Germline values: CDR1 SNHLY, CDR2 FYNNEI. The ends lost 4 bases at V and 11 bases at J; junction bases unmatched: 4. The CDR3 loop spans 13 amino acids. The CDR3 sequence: CASSALAGGKQFF. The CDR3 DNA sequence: TGTGCCAGCAGTGCCCTAGCGGGAGGTAAGCAGTTCTTC.

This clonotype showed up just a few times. The CDR3: CASSLPLAGDADTQYF. CDR3 coding DNA: TGTGCCAGCAGCCTCCCCCTAGCGGGAGACGCAGATACGCAGTATTTT. The chain joins TRBV4-2 to TRBJ2-3; TRBD2 matches 10 bases. This CDR3 is 16 amino acids long. CDR1 and CDR2 from the germline V gene are LGHNA and YNFKEQ. The V segment lost 4 bases and the J segment 4 bases; nucleotides outside the gene matches: 8.

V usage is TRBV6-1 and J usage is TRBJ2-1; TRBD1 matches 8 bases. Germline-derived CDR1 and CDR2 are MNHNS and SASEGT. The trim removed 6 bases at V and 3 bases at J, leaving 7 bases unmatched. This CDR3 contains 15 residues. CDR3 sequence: CASRPSGQDYNEQFF. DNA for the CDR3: TGTGCCAGCAGGCCCTCGGGACAGGACTACAATGAGCAGTTCTTC.

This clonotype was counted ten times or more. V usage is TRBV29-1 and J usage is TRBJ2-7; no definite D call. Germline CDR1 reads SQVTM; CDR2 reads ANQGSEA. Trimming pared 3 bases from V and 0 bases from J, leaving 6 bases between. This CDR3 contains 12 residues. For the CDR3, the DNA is TGCAGCGTTGAGGCAGGCTCCTACGAGCAGTACTTC. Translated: CSVEAGSYEQYF.

The CDR3 DNA reads as TGTGCCAGCAGCACCGGGGGCAATCGGATCAATGAGCAGTTCTTC. As protein: CASSTGGNRINEQFF. This chain joins TRBV7-2 and TRBJ2-1, with D possibly being TRBD1 or TRBD2 (6 bases each). The CDR3 extends over 15 amino acids. In germline, CDR1 is SGHTA, CDR2 FQGNSA. Trimming left V 5 bases short and J 6 bases short, with 17 bases between.

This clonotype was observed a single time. The CDR3 spells CASSLYGSWGDEQFF. The CDR3 bases are TGTGCCAGCAGTTTATATGGGAGTTGGGGGGATGAGCAGTTCTTC. The chain joins TRBV27 to TRBJ2-1; TRBD2 is a possible D gene (6 bases). The CDR3 runs 15 residues. Per the germline V gene, CDR1 is MNHEY and CDR2 is SMNVEV (reference sequence). V was shortened by 1 base and J by 8 bases, with 15 bases between the two germline ends.

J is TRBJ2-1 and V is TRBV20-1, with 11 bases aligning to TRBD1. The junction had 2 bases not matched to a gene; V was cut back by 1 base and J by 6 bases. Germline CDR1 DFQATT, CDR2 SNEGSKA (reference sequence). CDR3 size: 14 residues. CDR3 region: CSARGGTGGNEQFF. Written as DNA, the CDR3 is TGCAGTGCTAGAGGCGGGACAGGGGGCAATGAGCAGTTCTTC.

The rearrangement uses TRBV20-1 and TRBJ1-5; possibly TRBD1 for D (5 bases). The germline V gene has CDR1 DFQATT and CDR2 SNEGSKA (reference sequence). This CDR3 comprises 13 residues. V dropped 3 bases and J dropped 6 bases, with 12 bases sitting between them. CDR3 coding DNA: TGCAGTGCTAGTCGCGGGGCAACTCAGCCCCAGCATTTT. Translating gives CSASRGATQPQHF.

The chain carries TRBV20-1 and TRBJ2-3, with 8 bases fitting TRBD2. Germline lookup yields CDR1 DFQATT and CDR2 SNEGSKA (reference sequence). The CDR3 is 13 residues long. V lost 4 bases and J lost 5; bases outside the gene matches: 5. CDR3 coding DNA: TGCAGTGCTACGGCGGGGGGTCAAGATACGCAGTATTTT. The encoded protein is CSATAGGQDTQYF.

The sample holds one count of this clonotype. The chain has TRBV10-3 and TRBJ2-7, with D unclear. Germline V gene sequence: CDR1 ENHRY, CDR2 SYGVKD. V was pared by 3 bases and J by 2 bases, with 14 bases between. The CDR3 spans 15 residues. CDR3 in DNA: TGTGCCATCAGTGAATCAGCGTCTCTTACCTACGAGCAGTACTTC. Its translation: CAISESASLTYEQYF.

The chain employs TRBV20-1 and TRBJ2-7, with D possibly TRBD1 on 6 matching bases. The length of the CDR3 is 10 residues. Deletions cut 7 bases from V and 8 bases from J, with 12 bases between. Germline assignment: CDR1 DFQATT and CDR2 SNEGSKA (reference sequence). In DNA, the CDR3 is TGCAGTGGTTCCGGGACAAAGCAGTACTTC. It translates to CSGSGTKQYF.

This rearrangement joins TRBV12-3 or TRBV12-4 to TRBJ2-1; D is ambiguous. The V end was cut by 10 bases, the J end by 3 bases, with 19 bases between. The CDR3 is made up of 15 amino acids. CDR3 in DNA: TGTGCCATCACGTCTACCCCAGACGTCTACAATGAGCAGTTCTTC. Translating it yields CAITSTPDVYNEQFF.

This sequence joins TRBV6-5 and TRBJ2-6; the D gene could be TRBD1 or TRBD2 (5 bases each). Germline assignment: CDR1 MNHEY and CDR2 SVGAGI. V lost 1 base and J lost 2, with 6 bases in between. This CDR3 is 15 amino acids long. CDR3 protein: CASSYWGTGANVLTF. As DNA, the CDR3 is TGTGCCAGCAGTTACTGGGGGACTGGGGCCAACGTCCTGACTTTC.

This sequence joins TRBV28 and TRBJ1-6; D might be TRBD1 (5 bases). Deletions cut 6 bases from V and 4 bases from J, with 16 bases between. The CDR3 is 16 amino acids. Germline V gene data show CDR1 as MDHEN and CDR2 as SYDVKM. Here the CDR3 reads CASRTGSGGYNSPLHF. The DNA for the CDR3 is TGTGCCAGCAGAACGGGGTCGGGGGGATATAATTCACCCCTCCACTTT. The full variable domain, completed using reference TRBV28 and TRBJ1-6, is DVKVTQSSRYLVKRTGEKVFLECVQDMDHENMFWYRQDPGLGLRLIYFSYDVKMKEKGDIPEGYSVSREKKERFSLILESASTNQTSMYLCASRTGSGGYNSPLHFGNGTRLTVT.

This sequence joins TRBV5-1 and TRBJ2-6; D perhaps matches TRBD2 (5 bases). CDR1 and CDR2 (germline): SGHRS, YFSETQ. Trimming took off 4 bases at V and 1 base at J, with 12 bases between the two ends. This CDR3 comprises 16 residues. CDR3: CASSTEGGSGANVLTF. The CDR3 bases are TGCGCCAGCAGCACCGAGGGCGGGTCTGGGGCCAACGTCCTGACTTTC.

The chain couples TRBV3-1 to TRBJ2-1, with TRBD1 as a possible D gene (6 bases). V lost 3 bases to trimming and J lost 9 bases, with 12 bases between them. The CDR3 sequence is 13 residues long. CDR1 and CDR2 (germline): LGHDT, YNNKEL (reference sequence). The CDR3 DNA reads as TGTGCCAGCAGCCAGAGAGGGGGAGCTGAGCAGTTCTTC. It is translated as CASSQRGGAEQFF.

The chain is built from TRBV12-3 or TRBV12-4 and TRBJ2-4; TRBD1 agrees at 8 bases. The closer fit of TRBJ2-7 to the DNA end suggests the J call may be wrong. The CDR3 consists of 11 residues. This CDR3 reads CASSDRGEQYF. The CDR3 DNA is TGTGCCAGCAGTGACAGGGGCGAGCAGTACTTC.

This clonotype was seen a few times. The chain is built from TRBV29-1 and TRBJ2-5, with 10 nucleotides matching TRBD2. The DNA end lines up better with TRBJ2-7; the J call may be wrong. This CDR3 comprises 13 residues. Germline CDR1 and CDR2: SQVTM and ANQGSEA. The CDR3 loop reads CSYDSGRSDEQYF. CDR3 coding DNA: TGCAGCTACGATAGCGGGAGGTCAGACGAGCAGTACTTC.

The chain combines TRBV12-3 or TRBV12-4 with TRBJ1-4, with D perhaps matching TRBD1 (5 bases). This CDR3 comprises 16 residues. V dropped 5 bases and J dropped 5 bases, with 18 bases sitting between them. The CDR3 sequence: CASSKLSGILNEKLFF. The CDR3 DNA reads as TGTGCCAGCAGTAAACTATCAGGGATTTTGAATGAAAAACTGTTTTTT.

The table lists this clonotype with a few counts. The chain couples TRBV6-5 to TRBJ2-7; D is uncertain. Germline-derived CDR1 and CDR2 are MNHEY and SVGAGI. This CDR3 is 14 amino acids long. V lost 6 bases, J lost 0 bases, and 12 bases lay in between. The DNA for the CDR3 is TGTGCCAGCAGGGAAAGGGTAGTCTCCTACGAGCAGTACTTC. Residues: CASRERVVSYEQYF.

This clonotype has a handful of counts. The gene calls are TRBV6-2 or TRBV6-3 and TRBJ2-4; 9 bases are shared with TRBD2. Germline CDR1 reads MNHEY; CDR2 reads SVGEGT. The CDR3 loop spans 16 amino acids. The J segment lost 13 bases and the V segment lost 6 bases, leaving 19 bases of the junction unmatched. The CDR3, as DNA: TGTGCCAGCAGATCCGAGGGTAGCGGGAGTGCTGAGGAGCAGTACTTC. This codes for CASRSEGSGSAEEQYF.

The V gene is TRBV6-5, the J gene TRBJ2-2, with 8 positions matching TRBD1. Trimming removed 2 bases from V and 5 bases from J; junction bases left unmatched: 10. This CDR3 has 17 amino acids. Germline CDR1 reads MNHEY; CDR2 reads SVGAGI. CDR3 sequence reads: CASSYARGQGSTGELFF. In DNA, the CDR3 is TGTGCCAGCAGTTACGCCCGCGGACAGGGAAGTACCGGGGAGCTGTTTTTT.